The clone carrying this T cell receptor beta chain has just one count. Trimming at V came to 3 bases and at J to 6 bases, leaving 4 bases not matched to a gene. The germline CDR1 and CDR2 sequences are SGHVS and FNYEAQ. There are 14 residues in the CDR3. The data originate from a study of T cell responses to AZD1222 COVID-19 vaccine. Only in-frame clones appear in the TCRdb table, and some are missing; sequencing was by immunoSEQ multiplex PCR. The sample yields approximately 180,000 clones, about 87% seen once. This sequence joins TRBV7-6 and TRBJ2-7; 11 positions agree with TRBD1. The input for sequencing was peripheral blood, taken 28 days after the second dose of the MenACWY control vaccine. This receptor was taken from an adult who received the MenACWY meningococcal vaccine as a control. DNA of the CDR3: TGTGCCAGCAGCTTGAGTGGGACAGGGGGCGAGCAGTACTTC. Translating gives CASSLSGTGGEQYF.